The next 20 T cell receptor beta chains were all read from a single sample in a study of cytomegalovirus exposure and HLA in healthy donors. PCR used 60 Vbeta primers and 13 Jbeta primers. The data were produced by immunoSEQ multiplex PCR, yet TCRdb's version contains in-frame clones alone and is incomplete. The sample lists about 95,000 clones, about 74% occurring once. The sample consisted of PBMCs. Every receptor here comes from a woman aged 50 to 60 in good health and CMV-seropositive.

The J gene is TRBJ2-1, the V gene TRBV28; perhaps TRBD2 as D (6 bases). V lost 2 bases to trimming and J lost 8 bases, with 28 bases between them. Per the germline V gene, CDR1 is MDHEN and CDR2 is SYDVKM. The CDR3 totals 19 residues. The CDR3 region is CASSLGRFFGDGSKYEQFF. In DNA form, the CDR3 reads TGTGCCAGCAGTTTAGGGAGATTCTTTGGGGACGGGAGTAAGTATGAGCAGTTCTTC.

This chain uses TRBV19 with TRBJ2-2; 8 bases map to TRBD1. V lost 9 bases to trimming and J lost 2 bases; unmatched junction nucleotides: 8. The V gene's germline CDR1 is LNHDA and CDR2 SQIVND (reference sequence). CDR3 length: 15 residues. The CDR3 DNA reads as TGTGCCAGCTGGACAGGGTTAGGTAACACCGGGGAGCTGTTTTTT. This encodes CASWTGLGNTGELFF.

The CDR3 nucleotides read TGTGCCAGCAGTTTAGGCCGCGGGCGTGGGCCCAGCAATGAAAAACTGTTTTTT. Protein product: CASSLGRGRGPSNEKLFF. The gene calls are TRBV28 and TRBJ1-4; no definite D call. Germline V gene sequence: CDR1 MDHEN, CDR2 SYDVKM. The germline V and J ends were trimmed by 2 bases and 5 bases, with 21 bases remaining between them. The CDR3 runs 18 residues.

The chain has TRBV7-8 and TRBJ2-1; no firm D call. Germline V CDR1 and CDR2: SGHVS, FQNEAQ. V lost 5 bases and J lost 0, with 8 bases in between. This CDR3 is built from 14 residues. This chain's CDR3 is CASSAVSSYNEQFF. Written as DNA, the CDR3 is TGTGCCAGCAGCGCCGTCAGCTCCTACAATGAGCAGTTCTTC.

This clone was detected a few times. The CDR3 nucleotides read TGCGCCAGCAGCCAAGAATCCAGGGGGCGGGATGAGCAGTTCTTC. Translation: CASSQESRGRDEQFF. The V and J genes are TRBV4-1 and TRBJ2-1, with 8 bases fitting TRBD1. Looked up from germline, CDR1 is MGHRA and CDR2 is YSYEKL. The length of the CDR3 is 15 residues. V lost 0 bases, J lost 8 bases, and 6 bases stayed unmatched.

The gene calls are TRBV18 and TRBJ2-3; 9 bases map to TRBD1. The J segment lost 9 bases and the V segment lost 0 bases, leaving 4 bases of the junction unmatched. This CDR3 is built from 14 residues. In germline, CDR1 is KGHSH, CDR2 LQKENI. CDR3 sequence: CASSPPDRGGTQYF. The CDR3 region has the DNA TGTGCCAGCTCACCACCGGACAGGGGCGGAACGCAGTATTTT.

The V call is TRBV18, the J call TRBJ2-5; D possibly uses TRBD1 or TRBD2 (7 bases each). The CDR3 runs 14 residues. Germline V gives CDR1 KGHSH, CDR2 LQKENI. Trimming removed 6 bases at V and 5 bases at J, with 16 bases between. This chain's CDR3 is CASSPGGVLETQYF. For the CDR3, the DNA is TGTGCCAGCTCCCCAGGGGGGGTCTTGGAGACCCAGTACTTC.

The V and J genes are TRBV7-2 and TRBJ2-2; the D is unclear. Germline CDR1 SGHTA, CDR2 FQGNSA. Trimming pared 4 bases from V and 4 bases from J, leaving 13 bases between. This CDR3 spans 15 amino acids. In DNA form, the CDR3 reads TGTGCCAGCAGCTCCGAGTTCTCAACCACCGGGGAGCTGTTTTTT. This encodes CASSSEFSTTGELFF.

The rearrangement links TRBV28 to TRBJ2-7, with no clear D. CDR3 size: 14 residues. Trimming stripped 3 bases from V and 2 bases from J, with 11 bases between. Germline V gene sequence: CDR1 MDHEN, CDR2 SYDVKM. The DNA for the CDR3 is TGTGCCAGCAGTTTTGGTGGCAGTGCCTACGAGCAGTACTTC. This encodes CASSFGGSAYEQYF.

This chain joins TRBV2 and TRBJ1-4, with 7 bases matching TRBD1. Germline assignment: CDR1 SNHLY and CDR2 FYNNEI. This CDR3 spans 15 amino acids. The V and J ends lost 5 bases and 6 bases, in that order; junction bases with no gene match: 9. The CDR3 region is CASSSQGERDEKLFF. The CDR3 DNA reads TGTGCCAGCAGTTCCCAGGGGGAGAGGGATGAAAAACTGTTTTTT. Together with reference TRBV2 and TRBJ1-4, the CDR3 gives the full variable domain: EPEVTQTPSHQVTQMGQEVILRCVPISNHLYFYWYRQILGQKVEFLVSFYNNEISEKSEIFDDQFSVERPDGSNFTLKIRSTKLEDSAMYFCASSSQGERDEKLFFGSGTQLSVL.

V usage is TRBV7-9 and J usage is TRBJ2-7; 9 nucleotides match TRBD2. V was pared by 5 bases and J by 4 bases, with 6 bases of the junction left unmatched. The CDR3 has 14 amino acids. Germline assignment: CDR1 SEHNR and CDR2 FQNEAQ (reference sequence). The CDR3: CASSQGLAVYEQYF. CDR3 nucleotide sequence: TGTGCCAGCAGCCAGGGACTAGCTGTGTACGAGCAGTACTTC.

The chain recombines TRBV7-9 with TRBJ2-5; D remains unclear. The CDR3 runs to 13 residues. V lost 6 bases and J lost 5, with 13 bases in between. CDR1 and CDR2 from the germline V gene are SEHNR and FQNEAQ (reference sequence). The CDR3 nucleotides are TGTGCCAGCAGAAAACAACTCGGGGAGACCCAGTACTTC. Protein: CASRKQLGETQYF.

The chain employs TRBV4-1 and TRBJ1-1; 8 bases fit TRBD1. Unmatched junction bases numbered 11, after V lost 4 bases and J lost 4 bases. Germline CDR1 is MGHRA and CDR2 is YSYEKL. This CDR3 has 16 amino acids. DNA for the CDR3: TGCGCCAGCAGCCCCGGACAGGGAAAGGGGTCCACTGAAGCTTTCTTT. Its protein is CASSPGQGKGSTEAFF.

There are many counts of this clone. J is TRBJ1-1 and V is TRBV7-3, with D possibly TRBD1 on 5 matching bases. The CDR3 consists of 15 residues. Germline CDR1 reads SGHTA; CDR2 reads FQGTGA. Trimming shortened V by 7 bases and J by 1 base, and 16 bases separated the two germline ends. This chain's CDR3 is CASTKPGDRNTEAFF. DNA of the CDR3: TGTGCCAGCACTAAACCGGGGGATAGGAACACTGAAGCTTTCTTT. The full variable domain, in which reference TRBV7-3 and TRBJ1-1 provide the parts outside the CDR3, is GAGVSQTPSNKVTEKGKYVELRCDPISGHTALYWYRQSLGQGPEFLIYFQGTGAADDSGLPNDRFFAVRPEGSVSTLKIQRTERGDSAVYLCASTKPGDRNTEAFFGQGTRLTVV.

This chain connects TRBV10-3 to TRBJ2-1; 11 nucleotides agree with TRBD2. After removal of 6 bases from V and 3 bases from J, the junction contained 4 bases not matched to a gene. The CDR3 extends over 15 amino acids. The germline V gene has CDR1 ENHRY and CDR2 SYGVKD. The CDR3: CAIRASGRSYNEQFF. The DNA of the CDR3 is TGTGCCATCAGGGCTAGCGGGAGGAGCTACAATGAGCAGTTCTTC.

This clone was recorded only once. The rearrangement joins TRBV14 to TRBJ2-7; 7 bases are a match to TRBD2. Germline lookup yields CDR1 SGHDN and CDR2 FVKESK. V lost 1 base and J lost 7; bases outside the gene matches: 4. The CDR3 spans 13 residues. This chain's CDR3 is CASSQGAGREQYF. In nucleotides, the CDR3 is TGTGCCAGCAGCCAAGGAGCGGGGAGGGAGCAGTACTTC.

The chain links TRBV7-2 to TRBJ2-4, with TRBD2 matching over 9 bases. The CDR3 is 16 amino acids. The V gene end was trimmed by 5 bases and the J gene end by 1 base; junction bases not matched to a gene: 6. CDR1 is SGHTA, CDR2 FQGNSA, per germline. CDR3 residues: CASSEVAGGAKNIQYF. For the CDR3, the DNA is TGTGCCAGCAGCGAGGTGGCGGGAGGGGCCAAAAACATTCAGTACTTC. Drawing the rest from reference TRBV7-2 and TRBJ2-4, the complete variable domain is GAGVSQSPSNKVTEKGKDVELRCDPISGHTALYWYRQSLGQGLEFLIYFQGNSAPDKSGLPSDRFSAERTGGSVSTLTIQRTQQEDSAVYLCASSEVAGGAKNIQYFGAGTRLSVL.

This chain uses TRBV7-3 with TRBJ2-3, with D unresolved. CDR1 and CDR2 (germline): SGHTA, FQGTGA. The V gene lost 2 bases and the J gene lost 0 bases, with 9 bases spanning the gap. The CDR3 covers 15 residues. CDR3 nucleotides: TGTGCCAGCAGCTTAGATGGAGCTAGCACAGATACGCAGTATTTT. It specifies CASSLDGASTDTQYF.

The chain is built from TRBV7-9 and TRBJ1-6; unclear D gene. This CDR3 contains 14 residues. The germline V and J ends were trimmed by 7 bases and 7 bases, with 14 bases remaining between them. The germline V gene has CDR1 SEHNR and CDR2 FQNEAQ (reference sequence). The CDR3 region is CASNESGENSPLHF. The CDR3 DNA sequence: TGTGCCAGCAATGAGTCGGGAGAAAATTCACCCCTCCACTTT.

The rearrangement uses TRBV7-3 and TRBJ2-1, with a weak D call TRBD2 (6 bases). Germline assignment: CDR1 SGHTA and CDR2 FQGTGA. The CDR3 contains 14 residues. V was clipped by 3 bases and J by 0 bases, with 6 bases between them. This CDR3 reads CASSLGGSYNEQFF. The DNA for the CDR3 is TGTGCCAGCAGCTTGGGGGGCTCCTACAATGAGCAGTTCTTC.